This entry lists 18 T cell receptor beta chains sequenced from one sample in a study of T cell repertoires in cytomegalovirus infection. TCRdb called the reads again in MiXCR, with one record for every CDR3 protein. The sample has about 890,000 distinct CDR3 sequences, roughly 30% seen once. Their specific antigens are unknown. The source material was cultured CD8+ T cells from PBMCs, sampled from culture after CMV antigen stimulation. Source of these receptors: a human donor in good health (CMV status not recorded). Some clones in this sample may be carry-over from other donors' samples.

This clonotype has more than one count but fewer than ten. The chain carries TRBV5-1 and TRBJ1-1; possible D gene TRBD1, 5 bases. Germline-derived CDR1 and CDR2 are SGHRS and YFSETQ. V shed 5 bases and J shed 4 bases, with 21 bases lying between them. CDR3 length equals 16 residues. CDR3 residues: CASSESSGARGTEAFF. Here the CDR3 DNA reads TGCGCCAGCAGTGAGAGCAGTGGGGCGCGAGGCACTGAAGCTTTCTTT.

In its sample, this clonotype was seen a few times. The chain is built from TRBV12-3 or TRBV12-4 and TRBJ2-7, with D perhaps matching TRBD1 or TRBD2 (6 bases each). With 4 bases removed from V and 1 base from J, the gap between germline ends came to 11 bases. The CDR3 is 14 residues long. CDR3 amino acids: CASSSGGWSYEQYF. DNA for the CDR3: TGTGCCAGCAGTTCCGGGGGCTGGTCCTACGAGCAGTACTTC.

This clonotype turned up a few times. V usage is TRBV4-1 and J usage is TRBJ2-7; the match to TRBD1 covers 9 bases. The germline gives CDR1 MGHRA, CDR2 YSYEKL. The junction had 7 bases not matched to a gene; V was cut back by 3 bases and J by 4 bases. The CDR3 sequence is 15 residues long. The CDR3 loop reads CASSQGRTGAYEQYF. Written as DNA, the CDR3 is TGCGCCAGCAGCCAGGGAAGGACAGGGGCATACGAGCAGTACTTC.

On this clonotype itself: Its ends do not fully match the called genes, so a read error is possible. The chain recombines TRBV29-1 with TRBJ1-1; 8 nucleotides match TRBD1. Per germline, CDR1 SQVTM and CDR2 ANQGSEA. The CDR3 has 13 residues. This CDR3 is CGVAGGLNTEAFF. The CDR3, as DNA: TGCGGCGTGGCAGGGGGCCTGAACACTGAAGCTTTCTTT.

The genes are TRBV2 and TRBJ2-7; tentatively, D is TRBD1 or TRBD2 (5 bases each). The germline gives CDR1 SNHLY, CDR2 FYNNEI. The CDR3 contains 12 residues. CDR3 region: CVSRGSSYEQYV. The CDR3 DNA reads as TGTGTCAGCCGGGGCAGCTCCTACGAGCAGTACGTC.

The genes are TRBV2 and TRBJ2-6; no definite D call. Germline loops: CDR1 SNHLY, CDR2 FYNNEI. V was pared by 6 bases and J by 4 bases, with 4 bases between. The CDR3 spans 12 residues. The CDR3 is CASRGGANVLTF. The DNA of the CDR3 is TGTGCCAGCAGGGGGGGGGCCAACGTCCTGACTTTC.

The chain joins TRBV28 to TRBJ2-3; TRBD1 agrees at 10 bases. V trimming: 4 bases; J trimming: 5 bases; junction bases outside the gene matches: 3. Germline CDR1 reads MDHEN; CDR2 reads SYDVKM. The CDR3 contains 14 residues. The DNA for the CDR3 is TGTGCCAGCAGTTGGGACAGGGGAGGAGATACGCAGTATTTT. It encodes CASSWDRGGDTQYF.

The genes are TRBV4-1 and TRBJ2-4; 7 nucleotides align to TRBD2. The CDR3 length is 17 residues. The ends lost 4 bases at V and 1 base at J; junction bases unmatched: 10. Per germline, CDR1 MGHRA and CDR2 YSYEKL. The CDR3 sequence: CASSLTWGGEAKNIQYF. CDR3 bases: TGCGCCAGCAGCCTGACTTGGGGGGGGGAGGCCAAAAACATTCAGTACTTC.

The chain employs TRBV6-5 and TRBJ2-5; TRBD2 is a possible D gene (7 bases). V lost 8 bases and J 9 bases, leaving 16 bases between the germline ends. Germline assignment: CDR1 MNHEY and CDR2 SVGAGI. The CDR3 is 12 amino acids. This chain's CDR3 is CASGGGLFPQYF. The CDR3 DNA is TGTGCCAGCGGCGGGGGCCTCTTTCCCCAGTACTTC.

This clonotype showed up just a few times. In nucleotides, the CDR3 is TGTGCCAGCCGGCCGAGTACAGTAGCTTACGAGCAGTACGTC. It codes for CASRPSTVAYEQYV. J is TRBJ2-7 and V is TRBV27; D call uncertain. The CDR3 extends over 14 amino acids. V was cut by 8 bases and J by 4 bases, with 18 bases left in between. Germline V gene data show CDR1 as MNHEY and CDR2 as SMNVEV (reference sequence).

The J gene is TRBJ2-3, the V gene TRBV12-3 or TRBV12-4; 7 bases align to TRBD2. CDR3 length: 15 residues. The junction had 4 bases not matched to a gene; V was cut back by 3 bases and J by 1 base. CDR3: CASSLSGAGTDTQYF. CDR3 coding DNA: TGTGCCAGCAGTTTGAGCGGGGCCGGCACAGATACGCAGTATTTT.

This chain connects TRBV27 to TRBJ2-5; D perhaps matches TRBD2 (7 bases). Trimming cost V 1 base and J 4 bases, with 13 bases left between them. There are 15 residues in the CDR3. Germline V CDR1 and CDR2: MNHEY, SMNVEV (reference sequence). This chain's CDR3 is CASSLFRGGAETQYF. For the CDR3, the DNA is TGTGCCAGCAGTTTATTTAGGGGGGGAGCAGAGACCCAGTACTTC.

The J gene is TRBJ2-2, the V gene TRBV25-1; 9 nucleotides align to TRBD1. The germline gives CDR1 MGHDK, CDR2 SYGVNS. CDR3 length equals 15 residues. J lost 6 bases, V lost 6 bases, and 8 bases had no gene match. DNA of the CDR3: TGTGCCAGCAGGGAGCGGACAGGGGTGGCCGGGGAGCTGTTTTTT. The encoded protein is CASRERTGVAGELFF.

A remark on this clonotype: This clone may be a read error of a much larger clone one base away. V usage is TRBV6-2 or TRBV6-3 and J usage is TRBJ2-1; 7 bases line up with TRBD2. The CDR3 covers 14 residues. The junction had 9 bases not matched to a gene; V was cut back by 2 bases and J by 11 bases. CDR1 and CDR2 (germline): MNHEY, SVGEGT. CDR3 coding DNA: TGTGCCAGCAGTTACGGGGGGGGAACTTTTAAGCAGTTCTTC. Amino acids: CASSYGGGTFKQFF.

The chain carries TRBV15 and TRBJ2-3; 10 bases are shared with TRBD2. The CDR3 extends over 16 amino acids. The V gene's germline CDR1 is LNHNV and CDR2 YYDKDF (reference sequence). After removal of 0 bases from V and 3 bases from J, the junction contained 3 bases not matched to a gene. The CDR3 sequence: CATSREGLALTDTQYF. The CDR3 nucleotides are TGTGCCACCAGCAGAGAGGGACTAGCGCTGACAGATACGCAGTATTTT.

The chain links TRBV4-1 to TRBJ2-1, with TRBD2 identical over 8 bases. This CDR3 comprises 16 residues. J was trimmed by 2 bases and V by 4 bases; bases with no gene match: 7. Per germline, CDR1 MGHRA and CDR2 YSYEKL. CDR3 sequence: CASSPRTSPTYNEQFF. The CDR3 DNA reads as TGCGCCAGCAGCCCTAGGACTAGCCCCACCTACAATGAGCAGTTCTTC.

V and J are TRBV19 and TRBJ2-7, with 13 bases identical to TRBD2. With V trimmed by 6 bases and J by 6 bases, 11 bases remained unmatched. Per germline, CDR1 LNHDA and CDR2 SQIVND (reference sequence). This CDR3 is 16 amino acids long. Written as DNA, the CDR3 is TGTGCCAGTAGCCCGGATCCGGGACTAGCGGGGTTCGAGCAGTACTTC. Protein sequence: CASSPDPGLAGFEQYF.

The CDR3 loop is CASSLSGWSYGYTF. CDR3 DNA: TGTGCCAGCAGCTTAAGTGGGTGGAGCTATGGCTACACCTTC. The chain is built from TRBV7-9 and TRBJ1-2; D is undetermined. V shed 2 bases and J shed 4 bases, with 11 bases lying between them. The CDR3 extends over 14 amino acids. In germline, CDR1 is SEHNR, CDR2 FQNEAQ (reference sequence). Complete variable domain (other parts from reference TRBV7-9 and TRBJ1-2): DTGVSQNPRHKITKRGQNVTFRCDPISEHNRLYWYRQTLGQGPEFLTYFQNEAQLEKSRLLSDRFSAERPKGSFSTLEIQRTEQGDSAMYLCASSLSGWSYGYTFGSGTRLTVV.